This note documents a single T cell receptor beta chain sequence. What it binds is unknown. Sequencing used immunoSEQ multiplex PCR; TCRdb keeps in-frame clones, though not all of them. The data contain fewer than 150,000 clones, around 84% of them singletons. Trimming removed 0 bases at V and 6 bases at J, with 12 bases between. CDR1 is MNHEY and CDR2 is SVGAGI in the germline V gene. The CDR3 is 15 residues long. This entry is derived from a study of cytotoxic CD8 clonotypes in ibrutinib-treated CLL. The overall study: Across samples, productive templates numbered a few hundred thousand and productive rearrangements reached 94,082 on average. Study-wide findings and caveats: Clonality was elevated at ibrutinib response and had returned toward baseline at progression. There were few public clonotypes, and on treatment they contracted or stayed stable.

The sequence was obtained from a human donor with chronic lymphocytic leukemia. Specimen: PBMCs, collected after 24 months of ibrutinib treatment. The V call is TRBV6-5, the J call TRBJ1-5; D ambiguous. This chain's CDR3 is CASSYSAGTAQPQHF. The CDR3 nucleotides are TGTGCCAGCAGTTACTCTGCAGGTACGGCTCAGCCCCAGCATTTT.